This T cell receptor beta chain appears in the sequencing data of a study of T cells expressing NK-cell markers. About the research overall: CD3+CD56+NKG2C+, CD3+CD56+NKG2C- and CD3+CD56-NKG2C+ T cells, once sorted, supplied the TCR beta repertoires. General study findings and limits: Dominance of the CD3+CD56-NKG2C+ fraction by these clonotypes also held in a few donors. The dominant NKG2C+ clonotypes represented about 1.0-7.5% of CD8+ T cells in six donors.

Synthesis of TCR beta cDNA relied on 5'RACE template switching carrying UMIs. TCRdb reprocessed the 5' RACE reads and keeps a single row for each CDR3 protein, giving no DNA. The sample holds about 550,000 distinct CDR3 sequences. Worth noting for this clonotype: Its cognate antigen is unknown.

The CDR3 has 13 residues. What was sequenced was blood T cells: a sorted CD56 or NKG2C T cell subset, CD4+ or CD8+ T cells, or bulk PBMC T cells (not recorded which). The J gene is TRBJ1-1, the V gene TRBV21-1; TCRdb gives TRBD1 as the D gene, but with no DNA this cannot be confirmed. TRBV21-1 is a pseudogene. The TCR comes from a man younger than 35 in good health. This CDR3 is CARCPLIRGEAFF.